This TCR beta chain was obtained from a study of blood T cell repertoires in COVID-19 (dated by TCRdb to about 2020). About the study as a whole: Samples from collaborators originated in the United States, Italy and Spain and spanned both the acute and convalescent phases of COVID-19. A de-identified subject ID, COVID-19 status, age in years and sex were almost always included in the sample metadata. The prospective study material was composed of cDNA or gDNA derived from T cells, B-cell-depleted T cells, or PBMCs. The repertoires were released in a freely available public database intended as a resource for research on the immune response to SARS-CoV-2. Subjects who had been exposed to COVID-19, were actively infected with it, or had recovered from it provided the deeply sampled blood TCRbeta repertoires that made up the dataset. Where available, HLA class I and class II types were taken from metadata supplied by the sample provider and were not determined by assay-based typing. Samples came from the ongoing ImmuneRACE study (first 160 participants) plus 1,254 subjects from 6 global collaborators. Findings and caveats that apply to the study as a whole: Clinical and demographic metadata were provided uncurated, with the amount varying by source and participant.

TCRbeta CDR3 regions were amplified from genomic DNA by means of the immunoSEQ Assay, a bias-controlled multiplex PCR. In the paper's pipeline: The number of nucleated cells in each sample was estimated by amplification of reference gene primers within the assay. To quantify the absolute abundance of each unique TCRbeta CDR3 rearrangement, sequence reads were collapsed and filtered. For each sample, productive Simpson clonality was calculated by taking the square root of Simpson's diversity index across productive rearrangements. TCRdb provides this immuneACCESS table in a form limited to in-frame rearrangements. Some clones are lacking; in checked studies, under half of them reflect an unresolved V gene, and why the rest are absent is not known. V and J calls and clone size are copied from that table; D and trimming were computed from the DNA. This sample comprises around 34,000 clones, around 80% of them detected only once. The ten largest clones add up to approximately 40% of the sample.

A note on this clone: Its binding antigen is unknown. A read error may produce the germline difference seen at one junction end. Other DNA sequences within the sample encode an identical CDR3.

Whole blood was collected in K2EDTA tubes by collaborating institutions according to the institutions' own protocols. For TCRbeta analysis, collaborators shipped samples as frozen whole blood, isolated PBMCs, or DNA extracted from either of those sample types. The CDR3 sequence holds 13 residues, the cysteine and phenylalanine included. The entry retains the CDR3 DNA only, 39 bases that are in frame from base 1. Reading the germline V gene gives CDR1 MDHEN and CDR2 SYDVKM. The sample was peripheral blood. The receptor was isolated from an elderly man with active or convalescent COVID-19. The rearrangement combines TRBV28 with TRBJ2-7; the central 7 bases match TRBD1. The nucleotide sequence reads TGTGCCAGCAGTCCAGGGACAGACTACGAGCAATACTTC. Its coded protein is CASSPGTDYEQYF.